This T cell receptor (beta chain) originates from a study of blood T cell repertoires in COVID-19. About the study: Sites across the United States, Italy and Spain contributed samples from acute and convalescent COVID-19. T cells, B-cell-depleted T cells, or PBMCs provided the cDNA or gDNA that served as material.

Under the authors' procedure: Reference gene primer amplification gave estimated nucleated cell counts. Only in-frame clones appear in the TCRdb table, and some are missing; sequencing was by immunoSEQ multiplex PCR. That table gives V, J and clone size, and the DNA gave D and trimming. The sample includes some 42,000 clones, 89% of them seen just once. The CDR3 totals 15 residues. With 0 bases removed from V and 2 bases from J, the gap between germline ends came to 12 bases. Germline CDR1 SGHNT, CDR2 YYREEE (reference sequence). The sample comprised peripheral blood. The source of this sequence is a human donor in a cohort sampled during active COVID-19. The rearrangement links TRBV5-4 to TRBJ2-7, with D tentatively TRBD1 (5 bases). The CDR3 DNA follows: TGTGCCAGCAGCTTGGGGACGCAGGGCACCTACGAGCAGTACTTC. This translates into CASSLGTQGTYEQYF. The complete variable domain, with remaining parts taken from reference TRBV5-4 and TRBJ2-7, reads ETGVTQSPTHLIKTRGQQVTLRCSSQSGHNTVSWYQQALGQGPQFIFQYYREEENGRGNFPPRFSGLQFPNYSSELNVNALELDDSALYLCASSLGTQGTYEQYFGPGTRLTVT.